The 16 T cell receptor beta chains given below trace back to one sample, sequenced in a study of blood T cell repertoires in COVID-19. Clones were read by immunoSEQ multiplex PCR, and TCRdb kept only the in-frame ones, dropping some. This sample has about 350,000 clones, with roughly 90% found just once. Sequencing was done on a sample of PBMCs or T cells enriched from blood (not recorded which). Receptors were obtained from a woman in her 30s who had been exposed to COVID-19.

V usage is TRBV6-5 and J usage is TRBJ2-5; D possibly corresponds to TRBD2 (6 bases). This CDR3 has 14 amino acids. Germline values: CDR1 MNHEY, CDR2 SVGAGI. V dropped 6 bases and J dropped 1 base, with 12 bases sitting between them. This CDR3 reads CASRPSGPQETQYF. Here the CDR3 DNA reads TGTGCCAGCAGACCAAGCGGGCCCCAAGAGACCCAGTACTTC.

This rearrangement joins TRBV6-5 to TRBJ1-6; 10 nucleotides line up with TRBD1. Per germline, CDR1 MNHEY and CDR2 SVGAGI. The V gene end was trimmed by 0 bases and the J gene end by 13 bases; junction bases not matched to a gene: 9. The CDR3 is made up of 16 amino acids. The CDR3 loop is CASSYSAGQGSVPLHF. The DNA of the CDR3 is TGTGCCAGCAGTTACTCGGCGGGACAGGGGTCCGTCCCCCTCCACTTT.

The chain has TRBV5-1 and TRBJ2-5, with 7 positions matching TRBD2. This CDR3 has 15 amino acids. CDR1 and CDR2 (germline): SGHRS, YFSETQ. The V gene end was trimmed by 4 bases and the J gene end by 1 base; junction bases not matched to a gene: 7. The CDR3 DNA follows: TGCGCCAGCAGCGCACGAGCGGGACTCCAAGAGACCCAGTACTTC. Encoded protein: CASSARAGLQETQYF.

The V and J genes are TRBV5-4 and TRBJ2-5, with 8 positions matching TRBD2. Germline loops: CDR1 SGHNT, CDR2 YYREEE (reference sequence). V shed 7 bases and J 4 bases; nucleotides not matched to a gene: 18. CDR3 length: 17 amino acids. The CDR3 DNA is TGTGCCAGCCAAACAATCGCCGGGGCGGGAGGTTCAGAGACCCAGTACTTC. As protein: CASQTIAGAGGSETQYF.

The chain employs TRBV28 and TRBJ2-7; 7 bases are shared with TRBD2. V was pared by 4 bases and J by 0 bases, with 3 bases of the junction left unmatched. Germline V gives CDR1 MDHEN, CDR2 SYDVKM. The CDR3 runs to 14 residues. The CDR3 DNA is TGTGCCAGCAGTTATCGCGGGAGCTCCTACGAGCAGTACTTC. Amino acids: CASSYRGSSYEQYF.

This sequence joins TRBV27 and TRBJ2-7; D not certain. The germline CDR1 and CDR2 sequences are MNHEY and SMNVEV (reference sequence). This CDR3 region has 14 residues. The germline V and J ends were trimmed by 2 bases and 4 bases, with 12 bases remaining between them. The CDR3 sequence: CASSLNPRDYEQYF. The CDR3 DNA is TGTGCCAGCAGTTTAAACCCAAGAGATTACGAGCAGTACTTC.

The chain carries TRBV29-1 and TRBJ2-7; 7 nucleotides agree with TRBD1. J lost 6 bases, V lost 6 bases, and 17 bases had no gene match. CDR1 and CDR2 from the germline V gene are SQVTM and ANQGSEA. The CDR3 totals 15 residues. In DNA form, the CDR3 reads TGCAGCGTGCGCACCTCCGGGACAGTCTCTGGCGAGCAGTACTTC. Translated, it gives CSVRTSGTVSGEQYF.

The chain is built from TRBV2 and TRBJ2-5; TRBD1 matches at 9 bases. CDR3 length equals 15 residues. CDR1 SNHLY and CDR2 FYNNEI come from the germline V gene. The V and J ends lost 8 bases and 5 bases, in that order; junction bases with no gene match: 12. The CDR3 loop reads CASVQSGTGRETQYF. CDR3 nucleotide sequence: TGTGCCAGCGTTCAATCCGGGACAGGGAGGGAGACCCAGTACTTC.

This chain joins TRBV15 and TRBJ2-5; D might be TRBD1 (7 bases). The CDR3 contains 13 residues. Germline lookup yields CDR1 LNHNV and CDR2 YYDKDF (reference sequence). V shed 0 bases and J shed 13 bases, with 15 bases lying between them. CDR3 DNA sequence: TGTGCCACCAGCAGAGATGGGGACAGCGGGCCGTACTTC. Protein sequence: CATSRDGDSGPYF.

CDR3 DNA sequence: TGTGCCAGCAGCTTCCATTGGGGGCAGGACACCGGGGAGCTGTTTTTT. This encodes CASSFHWGQDTGELFF. This chain connects TRBV5-8 to TRBJ2-2; TRBD1 might be the D (6 bases). V was pared by 2 bases and J by 3 bases, with 14 bases between. The germline CDR1 and CDR2 sequences are SGHTS and YDEGEE. This CDR3 region has 16 residues.

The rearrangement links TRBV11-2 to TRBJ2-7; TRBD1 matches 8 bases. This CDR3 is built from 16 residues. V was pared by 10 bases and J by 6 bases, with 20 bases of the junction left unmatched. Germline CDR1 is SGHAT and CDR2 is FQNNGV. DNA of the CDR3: TGTGCCATCCGGGACAGGATGGAAACCAGAATGGGCGAGCAGTACTTC. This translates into CAIRDRMETRMGEQYF.

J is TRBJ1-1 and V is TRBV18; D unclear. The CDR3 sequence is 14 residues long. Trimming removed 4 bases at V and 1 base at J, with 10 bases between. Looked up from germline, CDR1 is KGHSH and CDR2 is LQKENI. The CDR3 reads CASSLTPGNTEAFF. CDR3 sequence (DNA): TGTGCCAGCTCACTCACCCCCGGGAACACTGAAGCTTTCTTT. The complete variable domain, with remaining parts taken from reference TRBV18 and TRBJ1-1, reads NAGVMQNPRHLVRRRGQEARLRCSPMKGHSHVYWYRQLPEEGLKFMVYLQKENIIDESGMPKERFSAEFPKEGPSILRIQQVVRGDSAAYFCASSLTPGNTEAFFGQGTRLTVV.

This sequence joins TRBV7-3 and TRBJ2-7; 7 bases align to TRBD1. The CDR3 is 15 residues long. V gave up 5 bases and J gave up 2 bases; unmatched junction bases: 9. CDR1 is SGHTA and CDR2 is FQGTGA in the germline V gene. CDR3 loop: CASSPRQGTTYEQYF. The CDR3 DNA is TGTGCCAGCAGCCCCCGACAGGGCACCACCTACGAGCAGTACTTC.

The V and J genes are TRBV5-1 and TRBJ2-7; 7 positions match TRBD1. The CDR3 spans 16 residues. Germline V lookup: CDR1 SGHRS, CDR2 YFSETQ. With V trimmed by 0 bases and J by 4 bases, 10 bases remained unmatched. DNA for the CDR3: TGCGCCAGCAGCTTGGATCTGGGACAGAGCCTATACGAGCAGTACTTC. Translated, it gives CASSLDLGQSLYEQYF.

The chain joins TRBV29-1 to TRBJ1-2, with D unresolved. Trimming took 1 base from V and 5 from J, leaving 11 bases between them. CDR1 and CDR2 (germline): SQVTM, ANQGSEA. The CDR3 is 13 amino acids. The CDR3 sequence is CSVEGGGAYGYTF. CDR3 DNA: TGCAGCGTTGAAGGAGGCGGAGCGTATGGCTACACCTTC.

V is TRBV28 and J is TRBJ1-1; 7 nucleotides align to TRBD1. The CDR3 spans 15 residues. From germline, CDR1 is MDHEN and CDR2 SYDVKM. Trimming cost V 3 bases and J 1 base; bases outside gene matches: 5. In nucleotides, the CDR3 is TGTGCCAGCAGTTTGGTAGGACAGGAGAACACTGAAGCTTTCTTT. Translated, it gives CASSLVGQENTEAFF. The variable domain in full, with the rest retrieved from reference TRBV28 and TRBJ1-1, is DVKVTQSSRYLVKRTGEKVFLECVQDMDHENMFWYRQDPGLGLRLIYFSYDVKMKEKGDIPEGYSVSREKKERFSLILESASTNQTSMYLCASSLVGQENTEAFFGQGTRLTVV.